The 24 T cell receptor beta chains in this list originate from one sample, sequenced in a study of CD8 T cells in ankylosing spondylitis. MiXCR, run by TCRdb on the 5' RACE reads, gives a single entry per CDR3 protein. Of hundreds of thousands of distinct CDR3 sequences listed, 20% to 25% are singletons. The sample consisted of blood, either unsorted or a sorted T cell fraction (not recorded which). Receptor source: a male donor with ankylosing spondylitis or in good health (not recorded which).

This clonotype was counted only a few times. The chain carries TRBV5-1 and TRBJ2-3; a weak D match, TRBD1 (5 bases). CDR1 and CDR2 (germline): SGHRS, YFSETQ. The CDR3 is 15 residues long. The V and J ends lost 4 bases and 0 bases respectively, with 12 bases between them. In DNA, the CDR3 is TGCGCCAGCAGCCTCCAGGGCTACAGCACAGATACGCAGTATTTT. This codes for CASSLQGYSTDTQYF.

This clonotype appeared once. The chain links TRBV2 to TRBJ2-5; D gene ambiguous. Germline values: CDR1 SNHLY, CDR2 FYNNEI. The CDR3 runs 14 residues. V lost 4 bases to trimming and J lost 3 bases, with 12 bases between them. CDR3 loop: CASSVWLEEETQYF. CDR3 coding DNA: TGTGCCAGCAGTGTGTGGCTGGAAGAAGAGACCCAGTACTTC.

This clonotype has just a few counts. The chain carries TRBV6-2 or TRBV6-3 and TRBJ2-7; 7 bases map to TRBD1. The CDR3 runs 15 residues. Trimming cost V 0 bases and J 2 bases; bases outside gene matches: 4. Germline V CDR1 and CDR2: MNHEY, SVGEGT. Here the CDR3 reads CASSYSWDSTYEQYF. For the CDR3, the DNA is TGTGCCAGCAGTTACTCGTGGGACAGCACCTACGAGCAGTACTTC.

V is TRBV12-3 or TRBV12-4 and J is TRBJ2-7, with D perhaps matching TRBD1 or TRBD2 (7 bases each). This CDR3 spans 15 amino acids. Trimming removed 6 bases at V and 2 bases at J, with 17 bases between. The CDR3 sequence: CASSRGEGSAYEQYF. CDR3 DNA sequence: TGTGCCAGCAGCAGGGGGGAGGGCAGCGCCTACGAGCAGTACTTC.

Of note for this clonotype: A much more abundant neighbour one base away suggests this may be a read error. J is TRBJ2-1 and V is TRBV2, with D perhaps TRBD1 or TRBD2 (5 bases each). The CDR3 is 12 amino acids. CDR1 and CDR2 from the germline V gene are SNHLY and FYNNEI. The germline V and J ends were trimmed by 8 bases and 4 bases, with 9 bases remaining between them. The CDR3 DNA reads TGTGCCAGCTGGGACCCTTACAATGAGCAGTTCTTC. Translated, it gives CASWDPYNEQFF.

This chain joins TRBV15 and TRBJ2-1; TRBD2 agrees at 8 bases. This CDR3 spans 13 amino acids. The germline CDR1 and CDR2 sequences are LNHNV and YYDKDF (reference sequence). The J segment lost 10 bases and the V segment lost 4 bases, leaving 6 bases of the junction unmatched. The CDR3 protein is CATSTGGAVEQFF. CDR3 sequence (DNA): TGTGCCACCAGCACCGGGGGGGCGGTAGAGCAGTTCTTC.

The chain employs TRBV9 and TRBJ2-2; 8 bases are a match to TRBD2. V lost 0 bases, J lost 4 bases, and 5 bases stayed unmatched. The CDR3 is 16 residues long. Germline CDR1 reads SGDLS; CDR2 reads YYNGEE. The DNA for the CDR3 is TGTGCCAGCAGCGTAGACCCAGCGGGGGTCACCGGGGAGCTGTTTTTT. Its protein product is CASSVDPAGVTGELFF.

This chain links TRBV7-9 with TRBJ2-3; the match to TRBD1 covers 8 bases. The CDR3 consists of 14 residues. Per the germline V gene, CDR1 is SEHNR and CDR2 is FQNEAQ (reference sequence). J gave up 8 bases and V 5 bases, and 9 bases lay outside the gene matches. CDR3 region: CASSRATGAGTQYF. Written as DNA, the CDR3 is TGTGCCAGCAGCCGGGCGACAGGGGCTGGTACGCAGTATTTT.

The rearrangement links TRBV3-1 to TRBJ2-1; 11 nucleotides agree with TRBD2. The CDR3 is 16 residues long. Trimming removed 0 bases from V and 5 bases from J; junction bases left unmatched: 3. CDR1 and CDR2 from the germline V gene are LGHDT and YNNKEL (reference sequence). The CDR3 sequence: CASSQDSGGAHNEQFF. The CDR3 nucleotides are TGTGCCAGCAGCCAAGATAGCGGGGGGGCCCACAATGAGCAGTTCTTC.

In its sample, this clonotype was seen a few times. The rearrangement uses TRBV12-3 or TRBV12-4 and TRBJ2-4, with D possibly TRBD2 on 7 matching bases. CDR3 size: 17 residues. V was pared by 6 bases and J by 0 bases, with 18 bases between. The CDR3 region is CASSFYGGGLAKNIQYF. The CDR3, as DNA: TGTGCCAGCAGCTTCTATGGGGGGGGCCTAGCCAAAAACATTCAGTACTTC.

This clonotype has just a few counts. The J gene is TRBJ2-2, the V gene TRBV9; maybe TRBD2 (6 bases). The V gene lost 1 base and the J gene lost 0 bases, with 10 bases spanning the gap. Germline V CDR1 and CDR2: SGDLS, YYNGEE. The CDR3 length is 16 residues. CDR3 DNA sequence: TGTGCCAGCAGCGTAACTGGGACTCCGAACACCGGGGAGCTGTTTTTT. Translated, it gives CASSVTGTPNTGELFF.

Comment on this clonotype: Likely a read error: the CDR3 ends without its conserved phenylalanine or tryptophan. V gene TRBV5-5 combines with J gene TRBJ2-7; 9 bases align to TRBD1. J gave up 3 bases and V 0 bases, and 7 bases lay outside the gene matches. Germline CDR1 and CDR2: SGHKS and YYEKEE (reference sequence). CDR3 length equals 16 residues. Written as DNA, the CDR3 is TGTGCCAGCAGCTTGGGACCGACAGGGGGGAACTACGAGCAGTACTCC. Its protein is CASSLGPTGGNYEQYS.

The chain recombines TRBV7-9 with TRBJ2-1; D perhaps matches TRBD1 (5 bases). V was clipped by 6 bases and J by 2 bases, with 11 bases between them. The CDR3 is 14 residues long. From germline, CDR1 is SEHNR and CDR2 FQNEAQ (reference sequence). Here the CDR3 reads CASSLGVTYNEQFF. The CDR3 bases are TGTGCCAGCAGTCTAGGGGTCACCTACAATGAGCAGTTCTTC. Drawing the rest from reference TRBV7-9 and TRBJ2-1, the complete variable domain is DTGVSQNPRHKITKRGQNVTFRCDPISEHNRLYWYRQTLGQGPEFLTYFQNEAQLEKSRLLSDRFSAERPKGSFSTLEIQRTEQGDSAMYLCASSLGVTYNEQFFGPGTRLTVL.

The V call is TRBV2, the J call TRBJ2-1, with D tentatively TRBD1 (6 bases). V was shortened by 1 base and J by 2 bases, with 12 bases between the two germline ends. CDR3 length equals 16 residues. CDR1 is SNHLY and CDR2 is FYNNEI in the germline V gene. For the CDR3, the DNA is TGTGCCAGCAGTGAAGTAGGTTGGGACACCTACAATGAGCAGTTCTTC. Translation: CASSEVGWDTYNEQFF. Together with reference TRBV2 and TRBJ2-1, the CDR3 gives the full variable domain: EPEVTQTPSHQVTQMGQEVILRCVPISNHLYFYWYRQILGQKVEFLVSFYNNEISEKSEIFDDQFSVERPDGSNFTLKIRSTKLEDSAMYFCASSEVGWDTYNEQFFGPGTRLTVL.

This clonotype was seen a handful of times. The chain has TRBV6-1 and TRBJ2-1; TRBD2 might be the D (5 bases). V gave up 4 bases and J gave up 5 bases, with 24 bases separating them. The CDR3 extends over 18 amino acids. The germline V gene encodes CDR1 MNHNS and CDR2 SASEGT. The CDR3 bases are TGTGCCAGCAGTGGGTATGTGGGAGCTTTGATTGTGGACAATGAGCAGTTCTTC. This sequence encodes CASSGYVGALIVDNEQFF.

The chain joins TRBV7-2 to TRBJ2-5; D not certain. CDR3 length: 16 amino acids. The V and J ends lost 5 bases and 0 bases respectively, with 16 bases between them. Germline V gene lookup returns CDR1 SGHTA and CDR2 FQGNSA. The CDR3 bases are TGTGCCAGCAGCGCTCGACTGAGACTGTACCAAGAGACCCAGTACTTC. Translated, it gives CASSARLRLYQETQYF.

This clonotype has just a few counts. J is TRBJ2-1 and V is TRBV10-1; 11 nucleotides align to TRBD2. J was trimmed by 6 bases and V by 7 bases; bases with no gene match: 5. Per germline, CDR1 WNHNN and CDR2 SYGVQD (reference sequence). The CDR3 extends over 14 amino acids. CDR3 DNA: TGCGCCAGCACCCCGGGACTAGCGGTCAATGAGCAGTTCTTC. This encodes CASTPGLAVNEQFF.

This clonotype was counted only a few times. The V and J genes are TRBV7-9 and TRBJ2-2, with 11 bases lining up with TRBD2. The CDR3 runs 16 residues. V lost 5 bases and J lost 4; bases outside the gene matches: 6. Germline values: CDR1 SEHNR, CDR2 FQNEAQ (reference sequence). CDR3 nucleotide sequence: TGTGCCAGCAGCCCCTCACTAGCGGGGGTCACCGGGGAGCTGTTTTTT. Amino acids: CASSPSLAGVTGELFF.

V is TRBV4-1 and J is TRBJ2-5; 11 bases are shared with TRBD1. Germline V gene lookup returns CDR1 MGHRA and CDR2 YSYEKL. J lost 0 bases, V lost 3 bases, and 3 bases had no gene match. CDR3 length: 16 amino acids. CDR3 loop: CASSHGQGANQETQYF. The CDR3, as DNA: TGCGCCAGCAGCCATGGACAGGGGGCGAACCAAGAGACCCAGTACTTC.

The V and J genes are TRBV7-2 and TRBJ2-5, with D possibly being TRBD1 (6 bases). Germline-derived CDR1 and CDR2 are SGHTA and FQGNSA. This CDR3 has 13 residues. Trimming took off 3 bases at V and 3 bases at J, with 8 bases between the two ends. The CDR3 DNA reads TGTGCCAGCAGCTTCGGGACAAAAGAGACCCAGTACTTC. It codes for CASSFGTKETQYF.

This clonotype has a handful of counts. V is TRBV29-1 and J is TRBJ2-3, with a possible D match to TRBD2 (6 bases). Trimming pared 6 bases from V and 0 bases from J, leaving 10 bases between. Germline lookup yields CDR1 SQVTM and CDR2 ANQGSEA. This CDR3 comprises 13 residues. The CDR3 region has the DNA TGCAGCGTGTCTGCGGGGAGCACAGATACGCAGTATTTT. Protein product: CSVSAGSTDTQYF.

This clonotype was recorded a few times. V gene TRBV12-3 or TRBV12-4 combines with J gene TRBJ1-1; D is unclear. The CDR3 totals 11 residues. V was cut by 8 bases and J by 6 bases, with 10 bases left in between. The CDR3 protein is CASGMGSEAFF. Here the CDR3 DNA reads TGTGCCAGCGGCATGGGCTCTGAAGCTTTCTTT.

J is TRBJ2-7 and V is TRBV7-9, with D perhaps matching TRBD1 (6 bases). V was cut by 3 bases and J by 3 bases, with 15 bases left in between. Germline lookup yields CDR1 SEHNR and CDR2 FQNEAQ (reference sequence). The CDR3 is 15 residues long. DNA of the CDR3: TGTGCCAGCAGCTTGGCTACAGGGCGACACTACGAGCAGTACTTC. Protein: CASSLATGRHYEQYF.

The V and J genes are TRBV10-3 and TRBJ2-7; the D gene is possibly TRBD1 (5 bases). Trimming cost V 0 bases and J 3 bases, with 9 bases left between them. The CDR3 is 14 residues long. The germline V gene encodes CDR1 ENHRY and CDR2 SYGVKD. The CDR3 DNA follows: TGTGCCATCAGTGAGTCGTGGCAGGGCTACGAGCAGTACTTC. Amino acids: CAISESWQGYEQYF.